This TCR beta chain was captured in a study of T cells expressing NK-cell markers. Scientists made TCR beta cDNA using 5'RACE template switching with UMIs. For each CDR3 protein, TCRdb gives one entry from its re-call of the 5' RACE reads, without DNA. The sample yields almost 450,000 distinct CDR3 sequences, of which the top ten take up roughly 8%. CDR3 length: 16 residues. Germline V gives CDR1 SGHAT, CDR2 FQNNGV. V gene TRBV11-2 combines with J gene TRBJ2-3; the D call of TRBD2 rests on TCRdb alone, since no DNA is present to check it. The origin of this receptor is a woman aged 18 to 69 in good health. The sequencing input was blood T cells: a sorted CD56 or NKG2C T cell subset, CD4+ or CD8+ T cells, or bulk PBMC T cells (not recorded which). The CDR3 region is CASSTAGAGGPDTQYF.